This record looks at one T cell receptor (beta chain) sequence and its context. The antigen remains unidentified. V lost 5 bases to trimming and J lost 7 bases, with 11 bases between them. Germline lookup yields CDR1 MDHEN and CDR2 SYDVKM. There are 12 residues in the CDR3. TCRdb called the RT-PCR reads again in MiXCR, with one record for every CDR3 protein. The table has hundreds of thousands of distinct CDR3 sequences, approximately 23% seen once. This sample was taken from a study of response to subunit inactivated influenza vaccine. Findings of the study overall: Seasonal influenza vaccination, on each occasion, was suggested by the authors to recruit few new T cells.

This specimen consisted of PBMCs from blood, obtained about 20 months after vaccination. The receptor was isolated from a man aged 45 to 70 who received an inactivated influenza vaccine. This sequence joins TRBV28 and TRBJ1-1, with no clear D. The CDR3 loop reads CASSTNLREAFF. Here the CDR3 DNA reads TGTGCCAGCAGTACCAACCTCCGTGAAGCTTTCTTT.